This record covers a single TCR beta chain. This entry comes from a study of blood T cell repertoires in COVID-19. Whole-study context: Sites in the United States, Italy and Spain provided acute and convalescent COVID-19 samples.

Original handling: The authors estimated nucleated cell counts from reference gene primer amplification. The repertoire was sequenced with immunoSEQ multiplex PCR; TCRdb's copy has only in-frame clones and lacks some. V, J and clone size are those of that table, while D and trimming were read from the DNA. The sample lists around 15,000 clones; roughly 87% were seen once. Specimen: peripheral blood. The sequence was obtained from a man at least 80 years old with acute or convalescent COVID-19.

The CDR3, as DNA: TGCGCCAGCAGCAACTCCCGGGGGGGGTACACCGGGGAGCTGTTTTTT. Amino acids: CASSNSRGGYTGELFF. The chain couples TRBV5-1 to TRBJ2-2; TRBD2 matches at 8 bases. The CDR3 is made up of 16 amino acids. J gave up 3 bases and V 4 bases, and 8 bases lay outside the gene matches. Germline CDR1 and CDR2: SGHRS and YFSETQ.